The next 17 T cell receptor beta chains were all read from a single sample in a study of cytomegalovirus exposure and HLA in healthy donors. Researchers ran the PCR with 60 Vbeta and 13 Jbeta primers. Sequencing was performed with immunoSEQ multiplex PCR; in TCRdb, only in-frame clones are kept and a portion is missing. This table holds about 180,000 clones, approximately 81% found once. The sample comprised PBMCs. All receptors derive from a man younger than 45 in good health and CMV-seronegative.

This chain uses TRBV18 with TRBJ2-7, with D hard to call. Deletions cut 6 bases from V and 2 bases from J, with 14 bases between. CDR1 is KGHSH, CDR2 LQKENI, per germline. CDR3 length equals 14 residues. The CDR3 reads CASSPSQSAYEQYF. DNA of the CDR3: TGTGCCAGCTCGCCGTCACAGAGTGCCTACGAGCAGTACTTC.

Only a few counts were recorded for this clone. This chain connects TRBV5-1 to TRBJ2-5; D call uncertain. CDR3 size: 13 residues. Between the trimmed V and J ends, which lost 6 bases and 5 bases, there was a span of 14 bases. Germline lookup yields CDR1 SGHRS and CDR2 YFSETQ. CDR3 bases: TGCGCCAGCATAATGACGCCCAGGGAGACCCAGTACTTC. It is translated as CASIMTPRETQYF.

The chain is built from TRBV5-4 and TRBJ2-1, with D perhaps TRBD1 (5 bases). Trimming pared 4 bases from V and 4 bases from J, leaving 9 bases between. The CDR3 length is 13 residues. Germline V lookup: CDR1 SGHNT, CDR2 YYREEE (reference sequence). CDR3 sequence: CASSQDSYNEQFF. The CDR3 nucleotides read TGTGCCAGCAGCCAAGACAGTTACAATGAGCAGTTCTTC.

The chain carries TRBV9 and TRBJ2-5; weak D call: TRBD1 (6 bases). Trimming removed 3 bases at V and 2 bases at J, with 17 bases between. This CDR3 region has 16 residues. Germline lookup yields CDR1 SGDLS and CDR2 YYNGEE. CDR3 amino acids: CASSGWAGVGQETQYF. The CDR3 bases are TGTGCCAGCAGCGGTTGGGCAGGGGTTGGTCAAGAGACCCAGTACTTC.

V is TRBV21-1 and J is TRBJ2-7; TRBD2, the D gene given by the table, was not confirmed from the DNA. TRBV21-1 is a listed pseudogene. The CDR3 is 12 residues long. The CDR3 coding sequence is TGTGCCAGCAGCACCCTCCGCTACGAGCAGTACTTC. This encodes CASSTLRYEQYF.

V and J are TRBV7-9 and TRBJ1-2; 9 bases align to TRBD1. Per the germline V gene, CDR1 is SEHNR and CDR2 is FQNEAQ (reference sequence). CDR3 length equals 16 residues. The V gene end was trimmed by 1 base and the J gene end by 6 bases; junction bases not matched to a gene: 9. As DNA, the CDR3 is TGTGCCAGCAGCTTAGTCGCGACAGGGGGAGGTGATGGCTACACCTTC. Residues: CASSLVATGGGDGYTF.

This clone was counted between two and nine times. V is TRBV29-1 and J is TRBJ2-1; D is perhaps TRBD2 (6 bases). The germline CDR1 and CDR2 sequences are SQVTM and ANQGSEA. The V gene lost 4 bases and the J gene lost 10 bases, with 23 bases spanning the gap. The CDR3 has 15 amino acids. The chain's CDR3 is CSVGVGGRTRREQFF. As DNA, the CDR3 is TGCAGCGTTGGGGTGGGGGGAAGGACGAGAAGGGAGCAGTTCTTC.

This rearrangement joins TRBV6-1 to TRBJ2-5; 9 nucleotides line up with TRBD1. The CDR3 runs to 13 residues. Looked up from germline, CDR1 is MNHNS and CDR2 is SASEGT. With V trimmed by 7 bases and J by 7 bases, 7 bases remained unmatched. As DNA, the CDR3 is TGTGCCAGCAAAGGGGGACAGGGAACGACCCAGTACTTC. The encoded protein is CASKGGQGTTQYF.

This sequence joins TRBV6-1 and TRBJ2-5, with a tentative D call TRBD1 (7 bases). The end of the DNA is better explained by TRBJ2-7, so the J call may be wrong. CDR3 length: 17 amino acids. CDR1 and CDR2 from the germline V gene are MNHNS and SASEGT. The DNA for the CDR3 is TGTGCCAGCAGTGAAGCGCTTCCGGCAGGGGGGTCCTACGAGCAGTACTTC. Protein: CASSEALPAGGSYEQYF.

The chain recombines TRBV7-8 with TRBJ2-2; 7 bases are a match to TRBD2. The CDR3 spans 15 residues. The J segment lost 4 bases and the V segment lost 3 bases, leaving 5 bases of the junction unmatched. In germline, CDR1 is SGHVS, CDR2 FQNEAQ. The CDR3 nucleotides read TGTGCCAGCAGCTTTAGACCGGGGGGCACCGGGGAGCTGTTTTTT. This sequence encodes CASSFRPGGTGELFF.

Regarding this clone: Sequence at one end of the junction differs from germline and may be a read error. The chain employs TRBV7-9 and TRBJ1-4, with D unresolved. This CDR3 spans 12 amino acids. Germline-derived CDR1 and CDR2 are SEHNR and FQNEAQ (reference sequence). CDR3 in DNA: TGTTCCAGCAGTCGCCCCGGGGAAAAACTGTTTTTT. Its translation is CSSSRPGEKLFF.

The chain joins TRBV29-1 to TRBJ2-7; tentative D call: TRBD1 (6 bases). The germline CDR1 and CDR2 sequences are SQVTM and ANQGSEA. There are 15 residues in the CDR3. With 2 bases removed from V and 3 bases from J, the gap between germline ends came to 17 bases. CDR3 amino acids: CSVEWYREFGYEQYF. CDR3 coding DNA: TGCAGCGTTGAATGGTACAGGGAATTTGGCTACGAGCAGTACTTC.

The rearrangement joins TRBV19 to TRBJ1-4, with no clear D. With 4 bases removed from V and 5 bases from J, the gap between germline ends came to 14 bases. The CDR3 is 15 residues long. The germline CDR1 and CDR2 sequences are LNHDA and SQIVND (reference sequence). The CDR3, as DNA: TGTGCCAGTAGTACCCAGGCCTCAAGAAATGAAAAACTGTTTTTT. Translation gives CASSTQASRNEKLFF. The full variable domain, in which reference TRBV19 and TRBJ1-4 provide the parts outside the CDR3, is DGGITQSPKYLFRKEGQNVTLSCEQNLNHDAMYWYRQDPGQGLRLIYYSQIVNDFQKGDIAEGYSVSREKKESFPLTVTSAQKNPTAFYLCASSTQASRNEKLFFGSGTQLSVL.

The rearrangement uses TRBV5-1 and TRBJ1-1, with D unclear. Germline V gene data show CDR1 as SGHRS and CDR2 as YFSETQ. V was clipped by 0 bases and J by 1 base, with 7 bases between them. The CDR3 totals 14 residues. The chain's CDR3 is CASSLDYRNTEAFF. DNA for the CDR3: TGCGCCAGCAGCTTGGATTACAGGAACACTGAAGCTTTCTTT. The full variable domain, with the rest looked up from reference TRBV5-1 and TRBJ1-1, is KAGVTQTPRYLIKTRGQQVTLSCSPISGHRSVSWYQQTPGQGLQFLFEYFSETQRNKGNFPGRFSGRQFSNSRSEMNVSTLELGDSALYLCASSLDYRNTEAFFGQGTRLTVV.

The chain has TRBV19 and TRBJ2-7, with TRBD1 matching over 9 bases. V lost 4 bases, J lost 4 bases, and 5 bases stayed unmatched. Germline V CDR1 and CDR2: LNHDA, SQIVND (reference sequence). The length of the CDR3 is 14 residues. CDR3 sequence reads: CASSKGQGVYEQYF. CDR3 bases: TGTGCCAGTAGTAAGGGACAGGGCGTATACGAGCAGTACTTC.

The CDR3 DNA reads as TGTGCCAGCAGCGTACTGGCTAGCGCGGGTAGTGGTGAGCAGTTCTTC. Translated, it gives CASSVLASAGSGEQFF. The chain combines TRBV9 with TRBJ2-1; a possible D gene is TRBD2 (6 bases). From germline, CDR1 is SGDLS and CDR2 YYNGEE. This CDR3 comprises 16 residues. Trimming left V 1 base short and J 9 bases short, with 20 bases between.

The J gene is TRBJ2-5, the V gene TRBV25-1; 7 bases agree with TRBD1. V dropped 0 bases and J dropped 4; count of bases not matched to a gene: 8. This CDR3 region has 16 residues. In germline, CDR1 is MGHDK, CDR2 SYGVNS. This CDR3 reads CASSEYETGLRETQYF. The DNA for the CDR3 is TGTGCCAGCAGTGAATATGAGACAGGGTTGCGAGAGACCCAGTACTTC.